This T cell receptor beta chain was identified during a study of Ad26.COV2.S vaccination and SARS-CoV-2 variants. Background on the study: Donor had been placed in the Ad26.COV2.S arm of the COV1001 trial. Into the muscle, Ad26.COV2.S was dosed once or twice, 56 days apart.

Indicated treatment: 15 to 20 received Ad26.COV2.S at low or high dose, single or two shots; about 5 received placebo; per-sample allocation not given. The samples were gathered on day 63 after the first injection of vaccine or placebo. The administered vaccine (an Ad26 vector) expressed Wuhan-strain SARS-CoV-2 spike. Some clones are missing from TCRdb's copy, which holds only in-frame ones; the method was immunoSEQ multiplex PCR. The sample holds roughly 350,000 clones; about nine tenths are singletons and the top ten take about 3.4%. Trimming shortened V by 2 bases and J by 8 bases, and 12 bases separated the two germline ends. CDR1 is KGHSH, CDR2 LQKENI, per germline. The CDR3 is 13 amino acids. The study's findings and limits: Substantial breadth in spike-specific CD8+ and CD4+ T cell responses was reportedly seen after vaccination.

Turning to this clone: Its antigen is undetermined.

The chain recombines TRBV18 with TRBJ1-2; D ambiguous. This sample comprised peripheral blood, obtained in a trial of Ad26.COV2.S vaccine versus placebo. This TCR was sampled from a person between 18 and 65 years old who received the Ad26.COV2.S COVID-19 vaccine or a placebo. CDR3 bases: TGTGCCAGCTCACCAAACAAGTTAGGAGGCTACACCTTC. Translated, it gives CASSPNKLGGYTF.